This T cell receptor beta chain emerged from a study of cytomegalovirus exposure and HLA in healthy donors. General study points: An assumption of roughly uniform sequencing depth across donors underlay the presence/absence analyses. A highly shared variant cluster was judged a likely technical artifact.

It was with 60 Vbeta and 13 Jbeta primers that the PCR ran. Assay: immunoSEQ multiplex PCR; the TCRdb copy retains only in-frame clones and omits some. The sample includes some 180,000 clones, around 80% seen only once; the top ten take 1.5%. CDR1 GTSNPN and CDR2 SVGIG come from the germline V gene (reference sequence). The CDR3 runs to 15 residues. V lost 1 base and J 2 bases, leaving 9 bases between the germline ends. Turning to this clone: What it recognizes is unknown.

Sequencing used PBMCs. The genes are TRBV30 and TRBJ1-6, with D perhaps matching TRBD1 (6 bases). The source of this sequence is a man aged 35 to 55 in good health and CMV-seronegative. The CDR3 nucleotides are TGTGCCTGGAGTGAACAGGGACCCTATAATTCACCCCTCCACTTT. Protein product: CAWSEQGPYNSPLHF.